The next 19 T cell receptor beta chains were all read from a single sample in a study of T cell repertoires in cytomegalovirus infection. MiXCR, run by TCRdb on the reads, gives a single entry per CDR3 protein. In the table there are approximately 590,000 distinct CDR3 sequences, over 35% of which are singletons. No antigen is known for these receptors. The sample here was cultured PBMCs, taken from culture after CMV antigen stimulation. Receptors were obtained from a human donor in good health (CMV status not recorded). Some clones in this sample may be carry-over from other donors' samples.

The chain has TRBV20-1 and TRBJ2-1, with D unclear. Trimming left V 6 bases short and J 4 bases short, with 16 bases between. CDR3 length: 14 residues. In germline, CDR1 is DFQATT, CDR2 SNEGSKA (reference sequence). The CDR3 region is CSARRPYTYNEQFF. Written as DNA, the CDR3 is TGCAGTGCCCGCCGACCCTATACTTACAATGAGCAGTTCTTC.

This clonotype was counted between two and nine times. The chain links TRBV7-2 to TRBJ2-7; a weak D match, TRBD1 (6 bases). The CDR3 totals 12 residues. With 4 bases removed from V and 10 bases from J, the gap between germline ends came to 14 bases. The germline V gene encodes CDR1 SGHTA and CDR2 FQGNSA. CDR3 DNA sequence: TGTGCCAGCAGCTCACAGGGTGACGGACAGTACTTC. This gives the protein CASSSQGDGQYF.

This clonotype was picked up a small number of times. The chain combines TRBV7-8 with TRBJ2-7; 7 positions agree with TRBD2. The CDR3 has 15 amino acids. J was trimmed by 3 bases and V by 5 bases; bases with no gene match: 10. Per the germline V gene, CDR1 is SGHVS and CDR2 is FQNEAQ. The CDR3 coding sequence is TGTGCCAGCAGCCCTTTTAGCGGGCGTAACTACGAGCAGTACTTC. This translates into CASSPFSGRNYEQYF.

Of note for this clonotype: This may be a read error: a much more frequent sequence differs by one nucleotide. The chain carries TRBV5-4 and TRBJ2-3; 10 bases line up with TRBD2. The CDR3 has 16 amino acids. Per germline, CDR1 SGHNT and CDR2 YYREEE (reference sequence). The V and J ends lost 3 bases and 0 bases, in that order; junction bases with no gene match: 4. The CDR3 DNA sequence: TGTGCCAGCAGCTCTGGAGCGGGAGGGAGCACAGATACGCAGTATTTT. Amino acids: CASSSGAGGSTDTQYF.

The chain recombines TRBV20-1 with TRBJ2-3, with D perhaps assigned TRBD1 or TRBD2 (5 bases each). This CDR3 spans 15 amino acids. Germline V gives CDR1 DFQATT, CDR2 SNEGSKA (reference sequence). The V and J ends lost 1 base and 4 bases respectively, with 15 bases between them. The CDR3 DNA follows: TGCAGTGCTAGAGGGGGACCGGGGCGAGCAGATACGCAGTATTTT. Translating it yields CSARGGPGRADTQYF.

This clonotype was detected a few times. The chain is built from TRBV7-8 and TRBJ1-4, with D maybe TRBD1 (5 bases). V lost 1 base, J lost 7 bases, and 16 bases lay in between. This CDR3 has 16 amino acids. Looked up from germline, CDR1 is SGHVS and CDR2 is FQNEAQ. The CDR3 DNA follows: TGTGCCAGCAGCTTAGTCCCCGGGGGTCTGGTTGAAAAACTGTTTTTT. Translating gives CASSLVPGGLVEKLFF.

The gene calls are TRBV2 and TRBJ2-2; D assignment may be TRBD1 or TRBD2 (5 bases each). This CDR3 contains 14 residues. Germline V gene sequence: CDR1 SNHLY, CDR2 FYNNEI. The V gene lost 8 bases and the J gene lost 0 bases, with 10 bases spanning the gap. In DNA form, the CDR3 reads TGTGCCAGCTCGGGACCGCCGAACACCGGGGAGCTGTTTTTT. Amino acids: CASSGPPNTGELFF.

V is TRBV7-6 and J is TRBJ1-4, with D unclear. Germline lookup yields CDR1 SGHVS and CDR2 FNYEAQ. The CDR3 is 14 residues long. The V end lost 1 base, the J end lost 5 bases, and 8 bases lay between the germline ends. The CDR3 DNA follows: TGTGCCAGCAGCTTAGGGAGCGAGAATGAAAAACTGTTTTTT. This gives the protein CASSLGSENEKLFF. The whole variable domain, remainder taken from reference TRBV7-6 and TRBJ1-4, is GAGVSQSPRYKVTKRGQDVALRCDPISGHVSLYWYRQALGQGPEFLTYFNYEAQQDKSGLPNDRFSAERPEGSISTLTIQRTEQRDSAMYRCASSLGSENEKLFFGSGTQLSVL.

The chain carries TRBV12-3 or TRBV12-4 and TRBJ1-5, with D possibly TRBD1 on 5 matching bases. With 4 bases removed from V and 0 bases from J, the gap between germline ends came to 10 bases. The CDR3 is made up of 15 amino acids. In DNA, the CDR3 is TGTGCCAGCAGTTCCTCCAGGGTTAGCAATCAGCCCCAGCATTTT. As protein: CASSSSRVSNQPQHF.

This clonotype was observed a few times. This chain uses TRBV5-1 with TRBJ1-5; no firm D call. Between the trimmed V and J ends, which lost 5 bases and 15 bases, there was a span of 24 bases. The length of the CDR3 is 14 residues. Germline V gene lookup returns CDR1 SGHRS and CDR2 YFSETQ. The CDR3 nucleotides are TGCGCCAGCAGTCCGCCAGCGTTTAGAGAGGGTTGGCATTTT. This encodes CASSPPAFREGWHF. The full variable domain, rest sourced from reference TRBV5-1 and TRBJ1-5, is KAGVTQTPRYLIKTRGQQVTLSCSPISGHRSVSWYQQTPGQGLQFLFEYFSETQRNKGNFPGRFSGRQFSNSRSEMNVSTLELGDSALYLCASSPPAFREGWHFGDGTRLSIL.

The rearrangement links TRBV7-3 to TRBJ2-5, with TRBD2 matching over 7 bases. The germline gives CDR1 SGHTA, CDR2 FQGTGA. This CDR3 spans 13 amino acids. The junction had 3 bases not matched to a gene; V was cut back by 2 bases and J by 6 bases. The CDR3 DNA reads as TGTGCCAGCAGCTTATGGGAGGGGAAGACCCAGTACTTC. Residues: CASSLWEGKTQYF.

V is TRBV7-8 and J is TRBJ2-5, with no clear D. Germline V gene data show CDR1 as SGHVS and CDR2 as FQNEAQ. The ends were cut back, 0 bases at V and 5 bases at J, with 10 bases in the middle. The CDR3 loop spans 14 amino acids. CDR3 DNA sequence: TGTGCCAGCAGCTTAGCTTCCACAGCTGAGACCCAGTACTTC. It yields the protein CASSLASTAETQYF.

The chain combines TRBV20-1 with TRBJ2-5; D could derive from TRBD1 or TRBD2 (5 bases each). From germline, CDR1 is DFQATT and CDR2 SNEGSKA (reference sequence). The CDR3 has 12 amino acids. The V and J ends lost 7 bases and 3 bases respectively, with 12 bases between them. The CDR3 nucleotides are TGCAGTGGGGAAGGGACCAAAGAGACCCAGTACTTC. Protein product: CSGEGTKETQYF.

This clonotype was counted at least ten times. The V gene is TRBV28, the J gene TRBJ1-5; D unclear. CDR3 size: 15 residues. V lost 6 bases and J 2 bases, leaving 14 bases between the germline ends. Germline CDR1 MDHEN, CDR2 SYDVKM. CDR3 sequence (DNA): TGTGCCAGCAGCAAGGCCCGTTTGGGCAATCAGCCCCAGCATTTT. This translates into CASSKARLGNQPQHF.

This chain joins TRBV19 and TRBJ2-1, with D uncertain. With 8 bases removed from V and 6 bases from J, the gap between germline ends came to 20 bases. CDR1 LNHDA and CDR2 SQIVND come from the germline V gene (reference sequence). This CDR3 contains 15 residues. The chain's CDR3 is CASPTPDFRPNEQFF. As DNA, the CDR3 is TGTGCCAGTCCAACCCCAGATTTTCGGCCCAATGAGCAGTTCTTC.

J is TRBJ2-3 and V is TRBV4-2, with D unresolved. This CDR3 is built from 14 residues. Germline CDR1 LGHNA, CDR2 YNFKEQ. Trimming cost V 0 bases and J 5 bases, with 9 bases left between them. This chain's CDR3 is CASSQEVQQDTQYF. The CDR3 coding sequence is TGTGCCAGCAGCCAAGAAGTTCAGCAAGATACGCAGTATTTT.

This clonotype has just a few counts. The chain employs TRBV5-4 and TRBJ1-1; 7 positions agree with TRBD1. Germline lookup yields CDR1 SGHNT and CDR2 YYREEE (reference sequence). CDR3 length equals 16 residues. V shed 3 bases, J shed 7 bases, and the junction held 15 bases outside the gene matches. The CDR3 protein is CASSSESTGEVGEAFF. The CDR3 DNA follows: TGTGCCAGCAGCTCTGAATCTACAGGGGAAGTTGGTGAAGCTTTCTTT.

This clonotype occurred many times. This chain uses TRBV7-2 with TRBJ1-1; D remains unclear. In germline, CDR1 is SGHTA, CDR2 FQGNSA. The ends were cut back, 4 bases at V and 5 bases at J, with 14 bases in the middle. The CDR3 runs to 14 residues. The DNA for the CDR3 is TGTGCCAGCAGCTCGTCGCCGGGAGAGACTGAAGCTTTCTTT. Translating gives CASSSSPGETEAFF.

The chain has TRBV10-1 and TRBJ2-1; D is perhaps TRBD1 or TRBD2 (5 bases each). With 6 bases removed from V and 2 bases from J, the gap between germline ends came to 14 bases. The CDR3 totals 15 residues. Germline V gene data show CDR1 as WNHNN and CDR2 as SYGVQD (reference sequence). This CDR3 is CASSRDGRAYNEQFF. In nucleotides, the CDR3 is TGCGCCAGCAGCAGGGACGGACGAGCCTACAATGAGCAGTTCTTC.